This TCR beta chain derives from a study of sequential checkpoint blockade in melanoma. Treatment reported: randomized to nivolumab then ipilimumab (arm A) or the reverse (arm B). Patients had received no earlier DNA-damaging chemotherapy. The germline CDR1 and CDR2 sequences are MNHEY and SMNVEV (reference sequence). Trimming stripped 5 bases from V and 7 bases from J, with 12 bases between. CDR3 length equals 13 residues. Method: immunoSEQ multiplex PCR; TCRdb's copy keeps in-frame clones and lacks some. The profile shows 31,000 or so clones, 65% to 90% of them singletons. This clonotype was obtained from a human donor with melanoma. Sequencing used CD8+ T cells sorted from blood (inferred from file names), obtained from a patient given nivolumab and ipilimumab in sequence. The gene calls are TRBV27 and TRBJ2-1; tentatively, D is TRBD2 (5 bases). The chain's CDR3 is CASSLSSRNEQFF. The CDR3 DNA follows: TGTGCCAGCAGTCTCTCTAGCAGGAATGAGCAGTTCTTC.